This TCR beta chain is drawn from a study of T cell repertoires in cytomegalovirus infection (dated by TCRdb to 2018 to 2020). Regarding the study in general: The peptide stimulations were aimed at well-studied HLA-B-restricted epitopes as well as recently identified HLA-C-restricted CMV epitopes, whose presentation resists viral immunomodulation. Donor HLA type was relevant to the analysis, as public TCR beta signatures indicated carriage of CMV infection together with the matching HLA type. Broader findings and caveats from the paper: In both this cohort and an independent approximately 350-donor cohort, the cumulative frequency of public TCR beta family members distinguished carriers of CMV infection plus the relevant HLA type. The ex vivo response was dominated by HLA-C-restricted CMV-specific TCR beta clonotypes, which also provided the single most frequent clonotype in two of eight donors.

The CDR1 and CDR2 encoded by the germline V gene are SNHLY and FYNNEI. The CDR3 goes from the cysteine to the phenylalanine over 14 residues. Of all the DNA, just the CDR3 is kept, 42 bases in frame from base 1. V lost 3 bases and J lost 5 bases; the stretch between them is 11 bases long. The sample's treatment or condition label, in plain terms: in vitro stimulation with specific CMV peptide epitopes to enrich CMV-specific T cells. Concerning this clonotype: Its antigen is unknown. Base qualities are not recorded, but no much larger clone differs from it by a single base.

This sample was sequenced with an Illumina HiSeq 1500. TCRdb ran its own pipeline on the public reads, namely fastp trimming at Q25 and MiXCR clone calling, and kept in-frame beta chains. Each entry merges the rows of one CDR3 protein and shows their most common DNA and genes. Recorded for this sample are 100,000 to 150,000 distinct CDR3 sequences; roughly 32% of them occurred a single time. 58% of the sample is taken by the ten largest. The sequence came from a human donor in good health (CMV status not recorded). Some clones in this sample may be carry-over from other donors' samples. The source material was CD8+ T cells from cultured PBMCs, sampled from culture after CMV antigen stimulation. The rearranged chain carries TRBV2 and TRBJ1-5; there is no confident call for the D gene. The sequence in DNA is TGTGCCAGCAGTGACTTTGGGAGCTATCAGCCCCAGCATTTT. It specifies CASSDFGSYQPQHF.